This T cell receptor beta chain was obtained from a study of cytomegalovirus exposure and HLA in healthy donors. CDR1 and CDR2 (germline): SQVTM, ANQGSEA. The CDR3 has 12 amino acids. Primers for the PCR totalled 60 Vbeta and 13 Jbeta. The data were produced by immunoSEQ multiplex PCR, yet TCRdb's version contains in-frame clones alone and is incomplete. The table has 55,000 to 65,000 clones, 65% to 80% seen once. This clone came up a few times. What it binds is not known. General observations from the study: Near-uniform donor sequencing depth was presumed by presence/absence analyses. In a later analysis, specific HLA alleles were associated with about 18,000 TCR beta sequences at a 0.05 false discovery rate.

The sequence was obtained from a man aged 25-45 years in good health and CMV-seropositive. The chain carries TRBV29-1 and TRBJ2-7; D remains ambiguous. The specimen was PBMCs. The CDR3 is CSVGRNSYEQYF. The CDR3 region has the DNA TGCAGTGTGGGCAGAAACTCCTACGAGCAGTACTTC.